A selection of T cell receptor beta chains follows, all from one sample in a study of T cell responses to AZD1222 COVID-19 vaccine. Repertoires were generated with immunoSEQ multiplex PCR, while TCRdb's copy carries only in-frame clones and drops some. The sample comprises 90,000 to 150,000 clones, around 86% of which are singletons, and around 2.9% rests with the top ten. The specimen was peripheral blood, collected 28 days after the second AZD1222 dose. Receptor source: an adult who received the AZD1222 COVID-19 vaccine. Each CDR3 is given with its conserved first and last residue. A D gene is named only where the DNA matches it firmly. For some rows the clone size is stated as once, few or many, or as a class when expanded; others skip it.

D	size	V	J	CDR3	DNA
NA	NA	TRBV6-5	TRBJ2-5	CASSYRSIQETQYF	TGTGCCAGCAGTTACAGGTCGATCCAAGAGACCCAGTACTTC
NA	NA	TRBV9	TRBJ2-2	CASSVATVWVGRNTGELFF	TGTGCCAGCAGCGTAGCTACAGTGTGGGTTGGCCGTAACACCGGGGAGCTGTTTTTT
NA	NA	TRBV18	TRBJ1-3	CASSPGTASGNTIYF	TGTGCCAGCTCACCGGGGACCGCCTCTGGAAACACCATATATTTT
TRBD2	NA	TRBV7-8	TRBJ2-7	CASSLQRGYEQYF	TGTGCCAGCAGCTTACAGCGGGGTTACGAGCAGTACTTC
NA	NA	TRBV4-1	TRBJ1-1	CASTRDTEAFF	TGCGCCAGCACACGGGACACTGAAGCTTTCTTT
NA	NA	TRBV2	TRBJ1-3	CASSEGASSGNTIYF	TGTGCCAGCAGTGAGGGGGCTTCCTCTGGAAACACCATATATTTT
NA	NA	TRBV2	TRBJ1-1	CASRTHPGSTEAFF	TGTGCCAGCAGAACTCATCCAGGGAGCACTGAAGCTTTCTTT
NA	NA	TRBV7-9	TRBJ1-2	CASSLGGGLANYGYTF	TGTGCCAGCAGCTTGGGTGGCGGGTTAGCTAACTATGGCTACACCTTC
TRBD1	NA	TRBV7-8	TRBJ1-2	CASSFIGQGANYGYTF	TGTGCCAGCAGCTTTATCGGGCAGGGGGCGAACTATGGCTACACCTTC
NA	NA	TRBV5-1	TRBJ2-7	CASSFSDSRFPEQYF	TGCGCCAGCAGCTTCTCGGACTCCCGTTTCCCCGAGCAGTACTTC
TRBD1	NA	TRBV7-2	TRBJ1-2	CASSAPGQLYGYTF	TGTGCCAGCAGCGCCCCGGGACAGCTCTATGGCTACACCTTC
NA	NA	TRBV9	TRBJ1-5	CASSVGGAGNQPQHF	TGTGCCAGCAGCGTAGGGGGGGCTGGCAATCAGCCCCAGCATTTT
NA	NA	TRBV7-2	TRBJ2-2	CASSLRQNTGELFF	TGTGCCAGCAGCTTAAGACAGAACACCGGGGAGCTGTTTTTT
NA	NA	TRBV30	TRBJ1-2	CAWSVVLSKGGYTF	TGTGCCTGGAGTGTTGTTTTGAGTAAGGGGGGCTACACCTTC
NA	NA	TRBV10-1	TRBJ1-2	CASSESRARDTHGYTF	TGCGCCAGCAGTGAGTCTCGGGCCAGGGACACCCATGGCTACACCTTC
NA	NA	TRBV12-3/TRBV12-4	TRBJ1-4	CASSPGQREKLFF	TGTGCCAGCAGTCCGGGACAACGGGAAAAACTGTTTTTT
TRBD1	few	TRBV6-5	TRBJ1-2	CASSSPDRMYGYTF	TGTGCCAGCAGTTCGCCGGACAGGATGTATGGCTACACCTTC
TRBD1	few	TRBV7-9	TRBJ1-5	CASITQPDRGHQPQHF	TGTGCCAGCATCACTCAGCCGGACAGGGGGCATCAGCCCCAGCATTTT
NA	NA	TRBV5-4	TRBJ1-2	CASSAGRTANYGYTF	TGTGCCAGCAGCGCAGGACGGACAGCTAACTATGGCTACACCTTC
TRBD1	NA	TRBV11-2	TRBJ2-6	CASSFYGTGFSGANVLTF	TGTGCCAGCAGCTTTTACGGGACAGGCTTCTCTGGGGCCAACGTCCTGACTTTC
TRBD1	NA	TRBV27	TRBJ2-2	CASSRQGTGELFF	TGTGCCAGCAGTCGACAGGGAACCGGGGAGCTGTTTTTT
NA	NA	TRBV6-5	TRBJ2-7	CASSYSRDNPYEQYF	TGTGCCAGCAGTTACTCCCGGGACAACCCCTACGAGCAGTACTTC
NA	NA	TRBV14	TRBJ2-6	CASSQDAGANVLTF	TGTGCCAGCAGCCAAGACGCAGGGGCCAACGTCCTGACTTTC
NA	NA	TRBV29-1	TRBJ2-5	CSVGREETQYF	TGCAGCGTTGGGCGAGAAGAGACCCAGTACTTC
NA	NA	TRBV29-1	TRBJ2-2	CSVVGANTGELFF	TGCAGCGTTGTAGGGGCGAACACCGGGGAGCTGTTTTTT
NA	NA	TRBV10-3	TRBJ2-7	CAISESLATYEQYF	TGTGCCATCAGTGAGTCTCTAGCAACCTACGAGCAGTACTTC
TRBD2	NA	TRBV19	TRBJ2-1	CASSMSSGGSYNEQFF	TGTGCCAGTAGTATGTCTAGCGGGGGCTCCTACAATGAGCAGTTCTTC
TRBD1	NA	TRBV28	TRBJ2-5	CASSETGTALWETQYF	TGTGCCAGCAGCGAGACCGGGACAGCGTTGTGGGAGACCCAGTACTTC
TRBD2	NA	TRBV18	TRBJ2-3	CASSPFAGGLTDTQYF	TGTGCCAGCTCACCATTTGCGGGGGGACTCACAGATACGCAGTATTTT
NA	NA	TRBV6-5	TRBJ1-2	CASSYIAGADGYTF	TGTGCCAGCAGTTACATTGCGGGGGCGGATGGCTACACCTTC
NA	few	TRBV5-1	TRBJ2-3	CASSSLGTGVSDTQYF	TGCGCCAGCAGTTCGTTGGGCACGGGGGTTTCAGATACGCAGTATTTT
TRBD1	few	TRBV18	TRBJ1-5	CASSTTTGKINQPQHF	TGTGCCAGCTCAACGACGACAGGGAAAATCAATCAGCCCCAGCATTTT
NA	NA	TRBV6-2/TRBV6-3	TRBJ1-2	CASSSPGPTHYGYTF	TGTGCCAGCAGTTCCCCGGGACCGACCCACTATGGCTACACCTTC
NA	NA	TRBV12-2	TRBJ2-4	CASRFDQRENIQYF	TGTGCAAGTCGCTTTGACCAGAGAGAAAACATTCAGTACTTC
NA	NA	TRBV6-2/TRBV6-3	TRBJ1-1	CASSYSGRRNTEAFF	TGTGCCAGCAGTTACTCGGGACGGAGGAACACTGAAGCTTTCTTT
TRBD2	NA	TRBV5-3	TRBJ2-4	CGRQSREGAKNIQYF	TGTGGCAGACAGTCCAGGGAGGGGGCCAAAAACATTCAGTACTTC
TRBD1	NA	TRBV6-5	TRBJ1-3	CASRQGLDTIYF	TGTGCCAGCAGACAGGGGTTGGACACCATATATTTT
TRBD1	NA	TRBV11-3	TRBJ1-3	CASTEGARGNTIYF	TGTGCCAGCACGGAGGGGGCCAGAGGAAACACCATATATTTT
NA	NA	TRBV10-2	TRBJ2-6	CASSESGANVLTF	TGCGCCAGCAGTGAAAGTGGGGCCAACGTCCTGACTTTC
NA	NA	TRBV18	TRBJ1-4	CASSTTNEKLFF	TGTGCCAGCAGTACAACTAATGAAAAACTGTTTTTT
TRBD2	few	TRBV9	TRBJ2-3	CASSPGLAGGPEDTQYF	TGTGCCAGCAGCCCAGGACTAGCGGGGGGGCCTGAAGATACGCAGTATTTT
NA	NA	TRBV3-1/TRBV3-2	TRBJ1-1	CASSPDTTMNTEAFF	TGTGCCAGCAGCCCAGACACGACCATGAACACTGAAGCTTTCTTT
NA	NA	TRBV30	TRBJ1-3	CAWSPGHPGNTIYF	TGTGCCTGGAGTCCAGGACACCCTGGAAACACCATATATTTT
TRBD2	NA	TRBV7-6	TRBJ2-5	CASSSLSGGAAETQYF	TGTGCCAGCAGCTCTCTTAGCGGGGGGGCCGCGGAGACCCAGTACTTC
NA	NA	TRBV3-1/TRBV3-2	TRBJ1-2	CASSQQGNGYTF	TGTGCCAGCAGCCAACAGGGGAATGGCTACACCTTC
NA	few	TRBV15	TRBJ2-7	CATSRDLAEQYF	TGTGCCACCAGCAGAGATTTGGCCGAGCAGTACTTC
NA	NA	TRBV7-8	TRBJ1-4	CASSLNTGFNEKLFF	TGTGCCAGCAGCTTGAATACAGGGTTTAATGAAAAACTGTTTTTT
TRBD2	NA	TRBV19	TRBJ2-1	CASSIVAGAYNEQFF	TGTGCCAGTAGTATAGTAGCGGGAGCTTACAATGAGCAGTTCTTC
TRBD1	NA	TRBV24-1	TRBJ2-2	CATSAMPGRGPDTGELFF	TGTGCCACCAGTGCCATGCCGGGCAGGGGGCCCGACACCGGGGAGCTGTTTTTT
TRBD1	NA	TRBV10-3	TRBJ1-2	CAVSWRQGNYGYTF	TGTGCCGTTTCGTGGCGACAGGGGAACTATGGCTACACCTTC
NA	NA	TRBV6-6	TRBJ1-1	CASSPLRENTEAFF	TGTGCCAGCAGTCCTCTAAGGGAGAACACTGAAGCTTTCTTT
NA	NA	TRBV6-4	TRBJ2-1	CASSGGAHNEQFF	TGTGCCAGCAGTGGGGGTGCCCACAATGAGCAGTTCTTC